This passage covers 26 T cell receptor beta chains from one sample sequenced in a study of T cell responses to AZD1222 COVID-19 vaccine. Method: immunoSEQ multiplex PCR; TCRdb's copy keeps in-frame clones and lacks some. This table has about 210,000 clones, around 94% appearing once. This material consisted of peripheral blood, taken on day 0 of AZD1222 vaccination. The receptors come from an adult in good health.

This rearrangement joins TRBV29-1 to TRBJ2-5; D may correspond to TRBD1 or TRBD2 (6 bases each). The CDR3 contains 14 residues. V was shortened by 3 bases and J by 0 bases, with 11 bases between the two germline ends. Germline CDR1 and CDR2: SQVTM and ANQGSEA. As DNA, the CDR3 is TGCAGCGTTGAGGCCGGGGGCTACCAAGAGACCCAGTACTTC. Translated: CSVEAGGYQETQYF.

The gene calls are TRBV2 and TRBJ1-3; TRBD1 matches 10 bases. Germline lookup yields CDR1 SNHLY and CDR2 FYNNEI. The J segment lost 1 base and the V segment lost 4 bases, leaving 4 bases of the junction unmatched. This CDR3 has 16 residues. CDR3: CASSVQGQGSGNTIYF. The CDR3 DNA sequence: TGTGCCAGCAGTGTCCAGGGACAGGGGTCTGGAAACACCATATATTTT.

This chain uses TRBV7-9 with TRBJ2-5, with 10 bases identical to TRBD2. Germline lookup yields CDR1 SEHNR and CDR2 FQNEAQ (reference sequence). The CDR3 has 18 amino acids. V was clipped by 2 bases and J by 2 bases; unmatched bases: 11. CDR3 sequence reads: CASSLNSAGGTIQETQYF. For the CDR3, the DNA is TGTGCCAGCAGCTTAAATTCAGCGGGGGGGACTATACAAGAGACCCAGTACTTC.

The V and J genes are TRBV7-9 and TRBJ2-1; D perhaps matches TRBD1 (6 bases). The CDR3 runs 14 residues. Germline V gene data show CDR1 as SEHNR and CDR2 as FQNEAQ (reference sequence). V lost 2 bases and J lost 9, with 14 bases in between. The CDR3 loop reads CASSLIPQGGEQFF. Here the CDR3 DNA reads TGTGCCAGCAGCTTAATCCCACAAGGGGGTGAGCAGTTCTTC. Using reference TRBV7-9 and TRBJ2-1 for the parts outside the CDR3, the full variable domain is DTGVSQNPRHKITKRGQNVTFRCDPISEHNRLYWYRQTLGQGPEFLTYFQNEAQLEKSRLLSDRFSAERPKGSFSTLEIQRTEQGDSAMYLCASSLIPQGGEQFFGPGTRLTVL.

The rearrangement joins TRBV4-1 to TRBJ1-1; D is uncertain. This CDR3 contains 15 residues. The germline CDR1 and CDR2 sequences are MGHRA and YSYEKL. Trimming pared 3 bases from V and 3 bases from J, leaving 14 bases between. The CDR3 sequence: CASSHQADIDTEAFF. The CDR3 region has the DNA TGCGCCAGCAGCCATCAGGCAGACATCGACACTGAAGCTTTCTTT.

CDR3 coding DNA: TGTGCCAGTAATGGGGGCGCGGCCGGGGAGCTGTTTTTT. Amino acids: CASNGGAAGELFF. The chain is built from TRBV19 and TRBJ2-2, with D possibly matching TRBD1 (6 bases). V lost 7 bases and J lost 6, with 12 bases in between. The germline gives CDR1 LNHDA, CDR2 SQIVND (reference sequence). This CDR3 is 13 amino acids long.

The chain couples TRBV2 to TRBJ2-7; D is unresolved. Germline loops: CDR1 SNHLY, CDR2 FYNNEI. V gave up 3 bases and J gave up 3 bases, with 15 bases separating them. The CDR3 is 15 residues long. Here the CDR3 DNA reads TGTGCCAGCAGTGATTCGTTGGCGCCTAGCTACGAGCAGTACTTC. This gives the protein CASSDSLAPSYEQYF.

V gene TRBV6-5 combines with J gene TRBJ1-3; no clear D gene. Trimming left V 9 bases short and J 0 bases short, with 9 bases between. The CDR3 is 13 residues long. In germline, CDR1 is MNHEY, CDR2 SVGAGI. DNA of the CDR3: TGTGCCAGTGCGAACCTCTCTGGAAACACCATATATTTT. Protein product: CASANLSGNTIYF.

The chain carries TRBV5-5 and TRBJ1-6; possible D gene TRBD1, 5 bases. The CDR3 spans 14 residues. The germline V gene encodes CDR1 SGHKS and CDR2 YYEKEE (reference sequence). V was cut by 4 bases and J by 5 bases, with 10 bases left in between. Written as DNA, the CDR3 is TGTGCCAGCAGCACGGGACGGAATAATTCACCCCTCCACTTT. Protein sequence: CASSTGRNNSPLHF.

This clone was seen only a few times. The chain combines TRBV15 with TRBJ1-3, with D unresolved. The CDR3 consists of 14 residues. Germline V gene data show CDR1 as LNHNV and CDR2 as YYDKDF (reference sequence). V was clipped by 0 bases and J by 1 base, with 4 bases between them. For the CDR3, the DNA is TGTGCCACCAGCAGAGAGGGATCTGGAAACACCATATATTTT. Protein sequence: CATSREGSGNTIYF.

The chain links TRBV7-2 to TRBJ1-3; no definite D call. Germline V gene sequence: CDR1 SGHTA, CDR2 FQGNSA. This CDR3 has 16 amino acids. Trimming stripped 1 base from V and 0 bases from J, with 10 bases between. Written as DNA, the CDR3 is TGTGCCAGCAGCTTAGAACGGCGGCTCTCTGGAAACACCATATATTTT. It is translated as CASSLERRLSGNTIYF.

The V and J genes are TRBV28 and TRBJ2-7; 8 nucleotides match TRBD2. Germline V lookup: CDR1 MDHEN, CDR2 SYDVKM. V shed 3 bases and J 4 bases; nucleotides not matched to a gene: 5. There are 14 residues in the CDR3. The CDR3 region is CASSLPGGPYEQYF. The CDR3 bases are TGTGCCAGCAGTTTGCCGGGGGGGCCGTACGAGCAGTACTTC.

This chain links TRBV19 with TRBJ1-2, with TRBD1 as a possible D gene (5 bases). The CDR3 length is 13 residues. The V gene's germline CDR1 is LNHDA and CDR2 SQIVND (reference sequence). Trimming removed 0 bases at V and 6 bases at J, with 8 bases between. CDR3 sequence: CASSIEGTHGYTF. The CDR3 DNA is TGTGCCAGTAGTATAGAAGGGACTCATGGCTACACCTTC.

The V and J genes are TRBV18 and TRBJ2-7; no definite D call. Germline V gene data show CDR1 as KGHSH and CDR2 as LQKENI. Trimming took 5 bases from V and 0 from J, leaving 11 bases between them. This CDR3 has 14 amino acids. The CDR3 DNA reads as TGTGCCAGCTCAGATCGGCTATCCTCCTACGAGCAGTACTTC. Its protein product is CASSDRLSSYEQYF.

This clone was counted only a few times. The rearrangement uses TRBV7-2 and TRBJ2-1, with a tentative D call TRBD2 (6 bases). Trimming shortened V by 4 bases and J by 13 bases, and 14 bases separated the two germline ends. The CDR3 is 12 amino acids. Germline V gene data show CDR1 as SGHTA and CDR2 as FQGNSA. The DNA of the CDR3 is TGTGCCAGCAGCTCGGGCCGGGACTCCCAGTTCTTC. Translating gives CASSSGRDSQFF.

The J gene is TRBJ2-1, the V gene TRBV4-1, with D tentatively TRBD2 (6 bases). Trimming shortened V by 1 base and J by 12 bases, and 10 bases separated the two germline ends. Germline loops: CDR1 MGHRA, CDR2 YSYEKL. The CDR3 consists of 12 residues. The CDR3 loop reads CASSQGPGGQFF. In DNA form, the CDR3 reads TGCGCCAGCAGCCAAGGGCCCGGGGGGCAGTTCTTC.

In its sample, this clone was seen a few times. The V and J genes are TRBV19 and TRBJ1-4; D gene uncertain. V was clipped by 1 base and J by 0 bases, with 6 bases between them. The CDR3 is 15 residues long. Germline V gene sequence: CDR1 LNHDA, CDR2 SQIVND (reference sequence). CDR3 in DNA: TGTGCCAGTAGTATAGTCGGGACAACTAATGAAAAACTGTTTTTT. It encodes CASSIVGTTNEKLFF.

J is TRBJ1-2 and V is TRBV5-4; D is perhaps TRBD1 (5 bases). Germline V gene sequence: CDR1 SGHNT, CDR2 YYREEE (reference sequence). V lost 0 bases to trimming and J lost 8 bases, with 23 bases between them. The CDR3 length is 17 residues. This CDR3 is CASSLGRGVTQGYGYTF. CDR3 DNA sequence: TGTGCCAGCAGCTTGGGTAGGGGTGTCACTCAGGGATACGGCTACACCTTC.

The V call is TRBV13, the J call TRBJ2-7; D may be TRBD1 or TRBD2 (5 bases each). This CDR3 is built from 13 residues. Trimming cost V 5 bases and J 6 bases, with 14 bases left between them. The germline V gene has CDR1 PRHDT and CDR2 FYEKMQ (reference sequence). Written as DNA, the CDR3 is TGTGCCAGCAGCCGTACCGGGACCCTCGAGCAGTACTTC. Protein product: CASSRTGTLEQYF.

This clone appeared once. The V and J genes are TRBV2 and TRBJ2-3; TRBD1 might be the D (6 bases). Germline V gene data show CDR1 as SNHLY and CDR2 as FYNNEI. The CDR3 is 14 amino acids. V lost 10 bases and J 11 bases, leaving 25 bases between the germline ends. For the CDR3, the DNA is TGTGCCACCTCGGCGGAAGGGGGTGCACGTGTGCAGTATTTT. Protein: CATSAEGGARVQYF.

This clone was seen just once. CDR3 sequence reads: CASSESRAPQPQHF. For the CDR3, the DNA is TGCGCCAGCAGTGAGTCAAGGGCGCCTCAGCCCCAGCATTTT. The chain joins TRBV10-1 to TRBJ1-5; no reliable D call. Germline assignment: CDR1 WNHNN and CDR2 SYGVQD (reference sequence). CDR3 length: 14 amino acids. The V gene lost 0 bases and the J gene lost 6 bases, with 9 bases spanning the gap.

CDR3 coding DNA: TGTGCCAGCAGTTTCCCGGCAGGGCAGGCTTTCTTT. Amino acid sequence: CASSFPAGQAFF. This chain links TRBV12-3 or TRBV12-4 with TRBJ1-1; possible D gene TRBD1, 5 bases. V shed 3 bases and J shed 11 bases, with 13 bases lying between them. The CDR3 spans 12 residues.

The chain has TRBV4-1 and TRBJ1-6; D perhaps matches TRBD1 (5 bases). V lost 2 bases, J lost 6 bases, and 11 bases lay in between. CDR3 size: 15 residues. Germline values: CDR1 MGHRA, CDR2 YSYEKL. The CDR3 nucleotides are TGCGCCAGCAGCCAACCTGGGGGAACTAATTCACCCCTCCACTTT. Its protein is CASSQPGGTNSPLHF.

This chain connects TRBV6-6 to TRBJ2-5, with D perhaps given as TRBD1 or TRBD2 (5 bases each). Germline CDR1 MNHNY, CDR2 SVGAGI (reference sequence). V was shortened by 2 bases and J by 5 bases, with 15 bases between the two germline ends. The CDR3 loop spans 15 amino acids. In DNA form, the CDR3 reads TGTGCCAGCAGTTACGGGGGACGTAGCAGCGAGACCCAGTACTTC. It codes for CASSYGGRSSETQYF.

The rearrangement uses TRBV5-1 and TRBJ1-3, with D unclear. V was clipped by 5 bases and J by 0 bases, with 18 bases between them. Germline CDR1 is SGHRS and CDR2 is YFSETQ. The CDR3 is 17 residues long. CDR3 in amino acids: CASSHLGRESSGNTIYF. CDR3 coding DNA: TGCGCCAGCAGTCATCTTGGTAGGGAGAGCTCTGGAAACACCATATATTTT.

This clone turned up a few times. The chain joins TRBV3-1 (or the pseudogene TRBV3-2) to TRBJ2-7; TRBD1 matches 9 bases. There are 17 residues in the CDR3. The J segment lost 3 bases and the V segment lost 3 bases, leaving 12 bases of the junction unmatched. The germline V gene encodes CDR1 LGHDT and CDR2 YNNKEL (reference sequence). CDR3 sequence reads: CASSQAATTGGNYEQYF. CDR3 DNA sequence: TGTGCCAGCAGCCAGGCAGCTACTACAGGGGGCAACTACGAGCAGTACTTC.